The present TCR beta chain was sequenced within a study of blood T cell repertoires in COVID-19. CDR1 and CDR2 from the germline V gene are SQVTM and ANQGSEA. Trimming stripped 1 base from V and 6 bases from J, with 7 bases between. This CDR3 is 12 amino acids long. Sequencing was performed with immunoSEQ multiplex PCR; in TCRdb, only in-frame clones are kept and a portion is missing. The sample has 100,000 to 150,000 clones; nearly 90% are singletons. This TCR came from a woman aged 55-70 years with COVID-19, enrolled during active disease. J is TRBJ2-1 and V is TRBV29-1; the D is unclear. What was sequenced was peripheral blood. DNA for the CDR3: TGCAGCGTTGAAGGGGCGATCAATGAGCAGTTCTTC. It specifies CSVEGAINEQFF.